The clone carrying this T cell receptor (beta chain) was recorded a few times. Its antigen is not known. The record originates from a study of blood T cells in healthy people across ages. Notes on the study in general: Naive and antigen-experienced cells were not separated, limiting conclusive comparison. Calculation of diversity from one million T cells yielded estimates considered to be underestimates. Any changes in expanded clonotypes were possibly confounded, as donor CMV status remained unknown.

Next came a second PCR, run for roughly 7 to 12 cycles, which used a sample-barcoded 5' primer along with a J-beta primer mix. One entry per CDR3 protein, called by TCRdb with MiXCR from the 5' RACE reads. The table has 1,500,000 or so distinct CDR3 sequences, around 59% seen once. Donors ranged from about 6 to 90 years old and were healthy Caucasians in Russia. There are 14 residues in the CDR3. Trimming removed 0 bases from V and 5 bases from J, with 10 bases in between. Germline CDR1 reads LNHNV; CDR2 reads YYDKDF (reference sequence). Sequencing input: blood. The TCR comes from a man younger than 30 in good health. The rearrangement joins TRBV15 to TRBJ2-5, with no clear D. The CDR3 reads CATSRDRSEETQYF. CDR3 bases: TGTGCCACCAGCAGAGATAGGTCCGAGGAGACCCAGTACTTC.